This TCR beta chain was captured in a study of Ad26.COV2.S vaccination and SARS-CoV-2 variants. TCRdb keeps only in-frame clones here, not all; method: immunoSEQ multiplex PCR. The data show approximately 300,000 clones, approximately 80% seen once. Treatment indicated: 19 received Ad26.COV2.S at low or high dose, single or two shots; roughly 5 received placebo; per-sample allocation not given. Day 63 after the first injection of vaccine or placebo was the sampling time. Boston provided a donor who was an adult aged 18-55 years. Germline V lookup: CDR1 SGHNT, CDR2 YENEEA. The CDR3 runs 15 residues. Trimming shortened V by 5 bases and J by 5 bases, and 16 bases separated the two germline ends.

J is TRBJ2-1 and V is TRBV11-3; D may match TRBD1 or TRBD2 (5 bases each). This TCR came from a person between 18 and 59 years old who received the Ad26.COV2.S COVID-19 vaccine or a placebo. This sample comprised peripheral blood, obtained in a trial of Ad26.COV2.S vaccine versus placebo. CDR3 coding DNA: TGTGCCAGCAGCGAAAACGGGGCGAAACACAATGAGCAGTTCTTC. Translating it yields CASSENGAKHNEQFF.